This is a list of T cell receptor beta chains from one sample in a study of human T cells and chemical hapten exposure. MiXCR, applied by TCRdb to the RACE reads, yields one record per CDR3 protein. The data contain tens of thousands of distinct CDR3 sequences, about 3.5% of them singletons. The source was whole blood, collected in connection with sensitization to the hapten diphenylcyclopropenone (DPC). The receptors were gathered from a man aged 35 to 55 with alopecia areata. Some clones in this sample may be carry-over from other donors' samples. Both conserved end residues are part of each CDR3. The D gene is left open where the match is weak. Where a row states a size, it is once, few, many or the class of an expanded clone; other rows omit it.

V gene: TRBV12-3/TRBV12-4
J gene: TRBJ2-1
D gene: TRBD2
CDR3 length: 15
clone size: many
CDR3 protein: CASRPSGRASNEQFF
CDR3 DNA: TGTGCCAGCAGACCCAGCGGGAGGGCGTCCAATGAGCAGTTCTTC

V gene: TRBV19
J gene: TRBJ1-1
D gene: .
CDR3 length: 11
clone size: many
CDR3 protein: CATEGPTEAFF
CDR3 DNA: TGTGCCACCGAGGGCCCCACTGAAGCTTTCTTT

V gene: TRBV6-1
J gene: TRBJ2-7
D gene: TRBD1
CDR3 length: 15
clone size: many
CDR3 protein: CASSDGQGVIYEQYF
CDR3 DNA: TGTGCCAGCAGTGATGGACAGGGGGTGATCTACGAGCAGTACTTC

V gene: TRBV28
J gene: TRBJ1-3
D gene: .
CDR3 length: 16
clone size: many
CDR3 protein: CASLFGALSSGNTIYF
CDR3 DNA: TGTGCCAGCCTTTTTGGGGCACTGAGCTCTGGAAACACCATATATTTT

V gene: TRBV18
J gene: TRBJ1-2
D gene: .
CDR3 length: 14
clone size: many
CDR3 protein: CASSLKQGDYGYTF
CDR3 DNA: TGTGCCAGCTCACTTAAACAGGGAGACTATGGCTACACCTTC

V gene: TRBV12-3/TRBV12-4
J gene: TRBJ2-1
D gene: .
CDR3 length: 15
clone size: many
CDR3 protein: CASSPYKSSYNEQFF
CDR3 DNA: TGTGCCAGCAGTCCCTACAAGAGCTCCTACAATGAGCAGTTCTTC

V gene: TRBV7-8
J gene: TRBJ1-5
D gene: .
CDR3 length: 16
clone size: many
CDR3 protein: CASSSLGGYSNQPQHF
CDR3 DNA: TGTGCCAGCAGCTCGCTGGGGGGCTATAGCAATCAGCCCCAGCATTTT

V gene: TRBV10-3
J gene: TRBJ2-1
D gene: .
CDR3 length: 11
clone size: few
CDR3 protein: CATGGGSEQFF
CDR3 DNA: TGTGCCACAGGGGGGGGAAGTGAGCAGTTCTTC

V gene: TRBV6-5
J gene: TRBJ1-2
D gene: .
CDR3 length: 14
clone size: many
CDR3 protein: CASSSPRVRTGYTF
CDR3 DNA: TGTGCCAGCAGTTCTCCTAGGGTGCGGACCGGCTACACCTTC

V gene: TRBV7-2
J gene: TRBJ2-7
D gene: .
CDR3 length: 15
clone size: many
CDR3 protein: CASSLDSSRGYEQYF
CDR3 DNA: TGTGCCAGCAGCTTAGACAGCTCAAGGGGGTACGAGCAGTACTTC

V gene: TRBV28
J gene: TRBJ2-7
D gene: .
CDR3 length: 14
clone size: many
CDR3 protein: CASSRASSGYEQYF
CDR3 DNA: TGTGCCAGCAGTAGAGCCTCAAGCGGCTACGAGCAGTACTTC

V gene: TRBV7-6
J gene: TRBJ2-7
D gene: .
CDR3 length: 15
clone size: many
CDR3 protein: CASSSSWEKGYEQYF
CDR3 DNA: TGTGCCAGCAGCTCCTCCTGGGAAAAGGGCTACGAGCAGTACTTC

V gene: TRBV28
J gene: TRBJ2-5
D gene: .
CDR3 length: 13
clone size: many
CDR3 protein: CASRPQNEETQYF
CDR3 DNA: TGTGCCAGCAGACCGCAGAATGAAGAGACCCAGTACTTC

V gene: TRBV25-1
J gene: TRBJ1-1
D gene: TRBD1
CDR3 length: 13
clone size: .
CDR3 protein: CASRIQGRTEAFF
CDR3 DNA: TGTGCCAGCAGGATACAGGGGCGGACTGAAGCTTTCTTT

V gene: TRBV6-5
J gene: TRBJ1-1
D gene: TRBD1
CDR3 length: 15
clone size: many
CDR3 protein: CASSYRGRLNTEAFF
CDR3 DNA: TGTGCCAGCAGTTACAGGGGGCGCTTGAACACTGAAGCTTTCTTT

V gene: TRBV6-2/TRBV6-3
J gene: TRBJ2-3
D gene: .
CDR3 length: 13
clone size: many
CDR3 protein: CASSLGRADTQYF
CDR3 DNA: TGTGCCAGCAGTCTAGGCAGGGCAGATACGCAGTATTTT

V gene: TRBV6-1
J gene: TRBJ2-7
D gene: TRBD1
CDR3 length: 14
clone size: many
CDR3 protein: CASSEAQGAYEQYF
CDR3 DNA: TGTGCCAGCAGTGAAGCCCAGGGGGCCTACGAGCAGTACTTC

V gene: TRBV29-1
J gene: TRBJ2-2
D gene: .
CDR3 length: 15
clone size: .
CDR3 protein: CSVGPGRLNTGELFF
CDR3 DNA: TGCAGCGTGGGACCCGGGAGACTGAACACCGGGGAGCTGTTTTTT

V gene: TRBV2
J gene: TRBJ2-2
D gene: TRBD2
CDR3 length: 14
clone size: many
CDR3 protein: CASSRGRTGGELFF
CDR3 DNA: TGTGCCAGCTCCCGCGGGAGAACCGGCGGGGAGCTGTTTTTT

V gene: TRBV24-1
J gene: TRBJ2-1
D gene: TRBD2
CDR3 length: 16
clone size: many
CDR3 protein: CATSEVGLAGLYEQFF
CDR3 DNA: TGTGCCACCAGTGAGGTGGGACTAGCGGGATTGTATGAGCAGTTCTTC

V gene: TRBV6-2/TRBV6-3
J gene: TRBJ2-1
D gene: .
CDR3 length: 14
clone size: few
CDR3 protein: CASSPLGPRGEQFF
CDR3 DNA: TGTGCCAGCAGCCCTCTGGGTCCCCGGGGTGAGCAGTTCTTC

V gene: TRBV2
J gene: TRBJ1-1
D gene: .
CDR3 length: 12
clone size: many
CDR3 protein: CASTPQSTEAFF
CDR3 DNA: TGTGCCAGCACCCCACAGAGCACTGAAGCTTTCTTT

V gene: TRBV25-1
J gene: TRBJ2-7
D gene: .
CDR3 length: 13
clone size: many
CDR3 protein: CASSELAGSEQYF
CDR3 DNA: TGTGCCAGCAGTGAGCTAGCTGGGAGCGAGCAGTACTTC

V gene: TRBV11-2
J gene: TRBJ2-7
D gene: .
CDR3 length: 16
clone size: many
CDR3 protein: CASSLGRDPGFSEQYF
CDR3 DNA: TGTGCCAGCAGCTTGGGTCGAGATCCGGGATTTAGCGAGCAGTACTTC

V gene: TRBV7-2
J gene: TRBJ2-7
D gene: TRBD2
CDR3 length: 17
clone size: many
CDR3 protein: CASSLGGTSGIRYEQYF
CDR3 DNA: TGTGCCAGCAGCTTAGGGGGGACTAGCGGGATACGATACGAGCAGTACTTC

V gene: TRBV5-4
J gene: TRBJ2-4
D gene: .
CDR3 length: 16
clone size: .
CDR3 protein: CASSWGQPGGGNIQYF
CDR3 DNA: TGTGCCAGCAGCTGGGGACAACCCGGAGGCGGAAACATTCAGTACTTC

V gene: TRBV12-3/TRBV12-4
J gene: TRBJ2-3
D gene: .
CDR3 length: 15
clone size: many
CDR3 protein: CASSLTGQSTDTQYF
CDR3 DNA: TGTGCCAGCAGTTTGACCGGACAGTCCACAGATACGCAGTATTTT

V gene: TRBV5-1
J gene: TRBJ2-2
D gene: .
CDR3 length: 14
clone size: many
CDR3 protein: CASSPSTGTGELFF
CDR3 DNA: TGCGCCAGCAGCCCCTCTACAGGGACCGGGGAGCTGTTTTTT

V gene: TRBV2
J gene: TRBJ2-1
D gene: .
CDR3 length: 14
clone size: many
CDR3 protein: CASKGRSSYNEQFF
CDR3 DNA: TGTGCCAGCAAAGGTCGTAGCTCCTACAATGAGCAGTTCTTC

V gene: TRBV27
J gene: TRBJ1-2
D gene: .
CDR3 length: 15
clone size: many
CDR3 protein: CASSFDPPANYGYTF
CDR3 DNA: TGTGCCAGCAGTTTTGACCCCCCTGCTAACTATGGCTACACCTTC

V gene: TRBV5-4
J gene: TRBJ1-1
D gene: TRBD1
CDR3 length: 13
clone size: many
CDR3 protein: CASRLGQHTEAFF
CDR3 DNA: TGTGCCAGCAGGCTGGGACAGCACACTGAAGCTTTCTTT

V gene: TRBV5-1
J gene: TRBJ2-7
D gene: .
CDR3 length: 13
clone size: many
CDR3 protein: CASSLVSTYEQYF
CDR3 DNA: TGCGCCAGCAGCTTGGTAAGCACCTACGAGCAGTACTTC

V gene: TRBV20-1
J gene: TRBJ2-1
D gene: .
CDR3 length: 14
clone size: many
CDR3 protein: CSARDPRSYNEQFF
CDR3 DNA: TGCAGTGCTAGAGACCCCCGCTCCTACAATGAGCAGTTCTTC

V gene: TRBV14
J gene: TRBJ1-4
D gene: TRBD1
CDR3 length: 14
clone size: many
CDR3 protein: CASSGQGLIEKLFF
CDR3 DNA: TGTGCCAGCAGCGGACAGGGTCTAATAGAAAAACTGTTTTTT

V gene: TRBV15
J gene: TRBJ1-1
D gene: .
CDR3 length: 14
clone size: many
CDR3 protein: CATSRDLGNTEAFF
CDR3 DNA: TGTGCCACCAGCAGAGATCTAGGGAACACTGAAGCTTTCTTT

V gene: TRBV24-1
J gene: TRBJ2-2
D gene: TRBD1
CDR3 length: 17
clone size: few
CDR3 protein: CATSDSTGTGLAGELFF
CDR3 DNA: TGTGCCACCAGTGACTCTACCGGGACAGGTTTGGCCGGGGAGCTGTTTTTT

V gene: TRBV2
J gene: TRBJ2-2
D gene: TRBD1
CDR3 length: 16
clone size: few
CDR3 protein: CASRVPRAGGSGELFF
CDR3 DNA: TGTGCCAGCCGTGTCCCCCGGGCAGGGGGCTCCGGGGAGCTGTTTTTT

V gene: TRBV7-8
J gene: TRBJ2-3
D gene: TRBD1
CDR3 length: 14
clone size: many
CDR3 protein: CASSLGQITDTQYF
CDR3 DNA: TGTGCCAGCAGCTTGGGACAGATCACAGATACGCAGTATTTT

V gene: TRBV6-6
J gene: TRBJ1-6
D gene: TRBD1
CDR3 length: 15
clone size: many
CDR3 protein: CASSVRGTDNSPLHF
CDR3 DNA: TGTGCCAGCAGCGTCCGAGGGACAGATAATTCACCCCTCCACTTT

V gene: TRBV4-2
J gene: TRBJ1-1
D gene: .
CDR3 length: 15
clone size: many
CDR3 protein: CASSKGTQVNTEAFF
CDR3 DNA: TGTGCCAGCAGCAAGGGGACACAGGTGAACACTGAAGCTTTCTTT

V gene: TRBV3-1
J gene: TRBJ2-3
D gene: .
CDR3 length: 14
clone size: many
CDR3 protein: CASSQVPREDTQYF
CDR3 DNA: TGTGCCAGCAGCCAAGTGCCCCGGGAGGATACGCAGTATTTT

V gene: TRBV12-3/TRBV12-4
J gene: TRBJ1-6
D gene: TRBD1
CDR3 length: 16
clone size: many
CDR3 protein: CASSSRDRGTGSPLHF
CDR3 DNA: TGTGCCAGCAGTTCCCGGGACAGGGGTACGGGGTCACCCCTCCACTTT

V gene: TRBV6-5
J gene: TRBJ2-6
D gene: .
CDR3 length: 14
clone size: many
CDR3 protein: CASSSLQGRGLLTF
CDR3 DNA: TGTGCCAGCAGTTCCCTCCAGGGGCGCGGACTCCTGACTTTC

V gene: TRBV4-2
J gene: TRBJ2-3
D gene: TRBD2
CDR3 length: 18
clone size: many
CDR3 protein: CASSHDNSGRAGTDTQYF
CDR3 DNA: TGTGCCAGCAGCCACGACAACTCCGGGAGGGCGGGCACAGATACGCAGTATTTT

V gene: TRBV27
J gene: TRBJ2-6
D gene: .
CDR3 length: 18
clone size: many
CDR3 protein: CASSQIGGSPSGANVLTF
CDR3 DNA: TGTGCCAGCAGTCAAATCGGCGGCAGTCCCTCTGGGGCCAACGTCCTGACTTTC

V gene: TRBV24-1
J gene: TRBJ2-3
D gene: .
CDR3 length: 13
clone size: many
CDR3 protein: CATSGGGTDTQYF
CDR3 DNA: TGTGCCACCAGTGGAGGGGGCACAGATACGCAGTATTTT

V gene: TRBV5-1
J gene: TRBJ2-5
D gene: TRBD1
CDR3 length: 15
clone size: many
CDR3 protein: CASSPGTGAGETQYF
CDR3 DNA: TGCGCCAGCAGCCCCGGGACAGGGGCTGGTGAGACCCAGTACTTC

V gene: TRBV20-1
J gene: TRBJ2-1
D gene: .
CDR3 length: 14
clone size: many
CDR3 protein: CSADYLPFYNEQFF
CDR3 DNA: TGCAGTGCCGACTACCTACCCTTCTACAATGAGCAGTTCTTC

V gene: TRBV7-3
J gene: TRBJ2-2
D gene: TRBD2
CDR3 length: 17
clone size: many
CDR3 protein: CASSLSASGSITGELFF
CDR3 DNA: TGTGCCAGCAGCTTATCAGCTAGCGGGAGTATAACCGGGGAGCTGTTTTTT

V gene: TRBV2
J gene: TRBJ2-5
D gene: .
CDR3 length: 16
clone size: .
CDR3 protein: CASSADFVGPSETQYF
CDR3 DNA: TGTGCCAGCAGCGCCGACTTTGTAGGCCCCTCAGAGACCCAGTACTTC

V gene: TRBV10-3
J gene: TRBJ2-2
D gene: TRBD1
CDR3 length: 16
clone size: .
CDR3 protein: CAISEGQGFQTGELFF
CDR3 DNA: TGTGCCATCAGTGAGGGACAGGGATTCCAGACCGGGGAGCTGTTTTTT

V gene: TRBV6-6
J gene: TRBJ1-1
D gene: .
CDR3 length: 15
clone size: many
CDR3 protein: CASSRRGGSGTEAFF
CDR3 DNA: TGTGCCAGCAGCCGACGGGGAGGTTCCGGCACTGAAGCTTTCTTT

V gene: TRBV5-1
J gene: TRBJ2-7
D gene: .
CDR3 length: 15
clone size: many
CDR3 protein: CASSLRGGYSYEQYF
CDR3 DNA: TGCGCCAGCAGCTTGCGCGGGGGCTACTCCTACGAGCAGTACTTC

V gene: TRBV28
J gene: TRBJ2-5
D gene: .
CDR3 length: 12
clone size: few
CDR3 protein: CASSQLPRAQYF
CDR3 DNA: TGTGCCAGCAGTCAGCTGCCTCGGGCCCAGTACTTC